The 4 T cell receptor beta chains in this list originate from one sample, sequenced in a study of blood T cell repertoires in COVID-19. The repertoire was sequenced with immunoSEQ multiplex PCR; TCRdb's copy has only in-frame clones and lacks some. The sample records around 380,000 clones, roughly 86% being singletons. The specimen was PBMCs or T cells enriched from blood (not recorded which). Every receptor here comes from a man aged 25-40 years who had recovered from COVID-19.

V is TRBV30 and J is TRBJ1-6, with D perhaps TRBD1 (5 bases). The CDR3 spans 14 residues. V was cut by 5 bases and J by 4 bases, with 12 bases left in between. Germline values: CDR1 GTSNPN, CDR2 SVGIG (reference sequence). The CDR3 is CAWALTVYNSPLHF. CDR3 nucleotides: TGTGCCTGGGCCCTGACAGTTTATAATTCACCCCTCCACTTT.

For this clone: The same CDR3 is also encoded by other DNA sequences in this sample. The V and J genes are TRBV14 and TRBJ1-2; tentatively, D is TRBD1 (5 bases). The germline V and J ends were trimmed by 1 base and 2 bases, with 8 bases remaining between them. The CDR3 extends over 14 amino acids. The germline V gene has CDR1 SGHDN and CDR2 FVKESK. This chain's CDR3 is CASSQAGGNYGYTF. The CDR3 region has the DNA TGTGCCAGCAGCCAAGCTGGGGGGAACTATGGCTACACCTTC. Filled out from reference TRBV14 and TRBJ1-2, the complete variable domain reads EAGVTQFPSHSVIEKGQTVTLRCDPISGHDNLYWYRRVMGKEIKFLLHFVKESKQDESGMPNNRFLAERTGGTYSTLKVQPAELEDSGVYFCASSQAGGNYGYTFGSGTRLTVV.

The V call is TRBV10-3, the J call TRBJ2-7; 11 bases align to TRBD2. J was trimmed by 7 bases and V by 0 bases; bases with no gene match: 14. The CDR3 runs 18 residues. CDR1 and CDR2 (germline): ENHRY, SYGVKD. The CDR3 nucleotides read TGTGCCATCAGTGAGTCGATTGGGACTAGCGGAGTTATACGGGAGCAGTACTTC. It is translated as CAISESIGTSGVIREQYF.

J is TRBJ1-5 and V is TRBV7-6; D call uncertain. This CDR3 is 16 amino acids long. The V gene's germline CDR1 is SGHVS and CDR2 FNYEAQ. Trimming stripped 5 bases from V and 2 bases from J, with 16 bases between. In DNA form, the CDR3 reads TGTGCCAGCAGCCCACTAGTGGCAGACGGCAATCAGCCCCAGCATTTT. Translated, it gives CASSPLVADGNQPQHF.